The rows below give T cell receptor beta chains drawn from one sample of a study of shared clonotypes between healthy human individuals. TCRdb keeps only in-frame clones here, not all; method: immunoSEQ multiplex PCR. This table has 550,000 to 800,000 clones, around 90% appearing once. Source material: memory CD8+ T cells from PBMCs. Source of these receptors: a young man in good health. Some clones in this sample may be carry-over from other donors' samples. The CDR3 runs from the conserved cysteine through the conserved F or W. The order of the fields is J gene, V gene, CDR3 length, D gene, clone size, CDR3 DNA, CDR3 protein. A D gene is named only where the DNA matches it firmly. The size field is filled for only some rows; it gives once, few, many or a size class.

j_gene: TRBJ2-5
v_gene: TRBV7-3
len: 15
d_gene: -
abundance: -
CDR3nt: TGTGCCAGCAGCCCCAGGACCGGGGTCGTGGAGACCCAGTACTTC
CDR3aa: CASSPRTGVVETQYF

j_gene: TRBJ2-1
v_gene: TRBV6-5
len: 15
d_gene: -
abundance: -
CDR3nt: TGTGCCAGCAGCCTCGGTACAGGCTCGGGGAAAAAGCAGTTCTTC
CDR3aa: CASSLGTGSGKKQFF

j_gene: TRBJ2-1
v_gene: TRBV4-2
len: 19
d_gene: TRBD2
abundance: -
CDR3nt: TGTGCCAGCAGCCAAGATTATTCCGCTAGCGGGAGCGTCTACAATGAGCAGTTCTTC
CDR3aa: CASSQDYSASGSVYNEQFF

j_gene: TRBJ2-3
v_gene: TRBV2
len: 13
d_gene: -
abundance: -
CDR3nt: TGTGCCAGCGGAAAGGGCTACACAGATACGCAGTATTTT
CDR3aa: CASGKGYTDTQYF

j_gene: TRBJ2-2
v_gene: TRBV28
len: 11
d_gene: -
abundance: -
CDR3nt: TGTGCCAGCAGTTTTTTTGGGGAGCTGTTTTTT
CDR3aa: CASSFFGELFF

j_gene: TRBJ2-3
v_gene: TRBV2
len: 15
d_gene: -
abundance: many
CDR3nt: TGTGCCAGCAGCGCCGGGACGGCTAGCACAGATACGCAGTATTTT
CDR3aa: CASSAGTASTDTQYF

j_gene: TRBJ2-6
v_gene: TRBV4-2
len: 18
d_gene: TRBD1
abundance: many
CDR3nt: TGTGCCAGCAGCCAAGATGGGGCAGGGGGAATAGGGGCCAACGTCCTGACTTTC
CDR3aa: CASSQDGAGGIGANVLTF

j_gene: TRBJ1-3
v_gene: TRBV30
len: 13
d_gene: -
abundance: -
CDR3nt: TGTGCCCACGAGGGGGTCCCGGGAAACACCATATATTTT
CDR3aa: CAHEGVPGNTIYF

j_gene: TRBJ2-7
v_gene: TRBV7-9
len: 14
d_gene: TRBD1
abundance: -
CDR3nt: TGTGCCAGCAGCTTCCCCGACAGGGTCTACGAGCAGTACTTC
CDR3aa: CASSFPDRVYEQYF

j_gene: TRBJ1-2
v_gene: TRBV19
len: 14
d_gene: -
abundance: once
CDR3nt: TGTGCCAGTAGTCCCGCGTATTTACCCGATGGCTACACCTTC
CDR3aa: CASSPAYLPDGYTF

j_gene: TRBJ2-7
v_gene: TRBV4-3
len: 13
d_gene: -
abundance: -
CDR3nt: TGCGCCAGCAGCCCGACCGGGAGCTACGAGCAGTACTTC
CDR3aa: CASSPTGSYEQYF

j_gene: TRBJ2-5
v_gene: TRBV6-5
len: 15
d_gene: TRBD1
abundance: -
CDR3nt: TGTGCCAGCAGTTACCGGGACAGGGGGCATGAGACCCAGTACTTC
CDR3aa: CASSYRDRGHETQYF

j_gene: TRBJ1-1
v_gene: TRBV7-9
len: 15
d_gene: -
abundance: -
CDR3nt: TGTGCCAGCAGATACAGGGACGCGATGAACACTGAAGCTTTCTTT
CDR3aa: CASRYRDAMNTEAFF

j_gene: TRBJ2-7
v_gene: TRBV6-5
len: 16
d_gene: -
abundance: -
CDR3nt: TGTGCCAGCAGTTACTCGCCGGTCGTACGGGTAGGCGAGCAGTACTTC
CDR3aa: CASSYSPVVRVGEQYF

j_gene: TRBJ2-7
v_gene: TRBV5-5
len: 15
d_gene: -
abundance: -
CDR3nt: TGTGCCAGCAGCTTGGTTCCCCGGCCCACCTACGAGCAGTACTTC
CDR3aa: CASSLVPRPTYEQYF

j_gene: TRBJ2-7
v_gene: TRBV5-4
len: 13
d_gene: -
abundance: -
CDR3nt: TGTGCCAGCAGCTTGACTAATTCCTACGAGCAGTACTTC
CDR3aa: CASSLTNSYEQYF

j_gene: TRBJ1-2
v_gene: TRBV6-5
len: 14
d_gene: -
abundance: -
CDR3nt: TGTGCCAGCAGTTACTCGAACAGCGATTATGGCTACACCTTC
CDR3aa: CASSYSNSDYGYTF

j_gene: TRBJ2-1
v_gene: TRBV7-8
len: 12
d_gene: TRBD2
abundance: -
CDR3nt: TGTGCCAGCGGCACAGCGGGAGTGGAGCAGTTCTTC
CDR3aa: CASGTAGVEQFF

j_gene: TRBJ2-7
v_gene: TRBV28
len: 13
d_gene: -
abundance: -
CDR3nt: TGTGCCAGCAGTTCCAGGCTTACCTACGAGCAGTACTTC
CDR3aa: CASSSRLTYEQYF

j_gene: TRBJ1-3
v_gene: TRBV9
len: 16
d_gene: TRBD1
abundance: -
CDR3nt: TGTGCCAGCAGCGCCTTAGGACAGGGCTCGGGAAACACCATATATTTT
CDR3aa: CASSALGQGSGNTIYF

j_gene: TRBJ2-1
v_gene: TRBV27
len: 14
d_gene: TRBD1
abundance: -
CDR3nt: TGTGCCAGCTCTCAAGGGACAGGGGGACATGAGCAGTTCTTC
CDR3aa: CASSQGTGGHEQFF

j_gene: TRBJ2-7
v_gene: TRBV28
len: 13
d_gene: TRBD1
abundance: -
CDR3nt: TGTGCCAGCACCTCCGGGACAGTCTACGAGCAGTACTTC
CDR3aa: CASTSGTVYEQYF

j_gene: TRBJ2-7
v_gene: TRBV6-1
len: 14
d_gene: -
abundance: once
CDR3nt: TGTGCCAGCACCGCGCCAGGGTCCTCCTACGAGCAGTACTTC
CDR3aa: CASTAPGSSYEQYF

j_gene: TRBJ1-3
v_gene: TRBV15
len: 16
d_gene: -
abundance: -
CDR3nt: TGTGCCACCAGCAGAGATGGGACTACCCACGGAAACACCATATATTTT
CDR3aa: CATSRDGTTHGNTIYF

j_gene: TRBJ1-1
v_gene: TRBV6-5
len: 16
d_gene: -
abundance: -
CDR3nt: TGTGCCAGCAGTTACCTGTACAGCCGTATGAACACTGAAGCTTTCTTT
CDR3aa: CASSYLYSRMNTEAFF

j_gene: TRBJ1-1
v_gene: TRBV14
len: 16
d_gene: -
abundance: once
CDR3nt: TGTGCCAGCAGCCAAGAATGGATAGGGGGGGACACTGAAGCTTTCTTT
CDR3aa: CASSQEWIGGDTEAFF

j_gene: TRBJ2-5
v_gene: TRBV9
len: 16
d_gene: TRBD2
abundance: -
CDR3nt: TGTGCCAGCAGCGGGACTAGCGGGCGTATCCAAGAGACCCAGTACTTC
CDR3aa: CASSGTSGRIQETQYF

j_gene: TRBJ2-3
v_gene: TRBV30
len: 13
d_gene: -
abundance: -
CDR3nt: TGTGCCTGGAATTTTTACGGAACAGATACGCAGTATTTT
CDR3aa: CAWNFYGTDTQYF

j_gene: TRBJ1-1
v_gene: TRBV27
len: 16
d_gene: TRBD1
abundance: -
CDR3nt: TGTGCCAGCAACACTCGGCCCGGGACAGGCGACACTGAAGCTTTCTTT
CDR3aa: CASNTRPGTGDTEAFF

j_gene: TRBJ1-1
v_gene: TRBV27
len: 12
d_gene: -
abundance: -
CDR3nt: TGTGCCAGCAGTCCTCAGAACACTGAAGCTTTCTTT
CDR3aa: CASSPQNTEAFF

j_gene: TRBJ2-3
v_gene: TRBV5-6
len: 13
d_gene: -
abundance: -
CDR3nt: TGTGCCAGCAGCCTAGGAGAGCCAGATACGCAGTATTTT
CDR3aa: CASSLGEPDTQYF